A selection of T cell receptor beta chains follows, all from one sample in a study of blood T cell repertoires in COVID-19. Clones were read by immunoSEQ multiplex PCR, and TCRdb kept only the in-frame ones, dropping some. Of some 40,000 clones listed, about 85% are singletons. The specimen was peripheral blood. The source of these receptors is a man in his 60s with acute or convalescent COVID-19. Both conserved end residues are part of each CDR3. Fields, in order: V gene, clone size, J gene, D gene, CDR3 DNA, CDR3 protein. The D gene is left open where the match is weak. Expanded clones get a size class; other rows say once, few or many, or leave the size out.

V gene: TRBV5-1
clone size: -
J gene: TRBJ1-5
D gene: TRBD1
CDR3 DNA: TGCGCCAGCAGCCCCGGGACAGGGGTCAATCAGCCCCAGCATTTT
CDR3 protein: CASSPGTGVNQPQHF

V gene: TRBV18
clone size: -
J gene: TRBJ2-5
D gene: -
CDR3 DNA: TGTGCCAGCTCACCAGGGGAGCGGCGGGAGACCCAGTACTTC
CDR3 protein: CASSPGERRETQYF

V gene: TRBV15
clone size: -
J gene: TRBJ1-3
D gene: -
CDR3 DNA: TGTGCCACCAGCAGACTGAGGTCTGGAAACACCATATATTTT
CDR3 protein: CATSRLRSGNTIYF

V gene: TRBV25-1
clone size: once
J gene: TRBJ1-5
D gene: -
CDR3 DNA: TGTGCCAGCAGTGAATATGAGGATCAGCCCCAGCATTTT
CDR3 protein: CASSEYEDQPQHF

V gene: TRBV28
clone size: -
J gene: TRBJ2-7
D gene: -
CDR3 DNA: TGTGCCAGCAGGAGAACAGGGTTTTACGAGCAGTACTTC
CDR3 protein: CASRRTGFYEQYF

V gene: TRBV30
clone size: -
J gene: TRBJ1-5
D gene: -
CDR3 DNA: TGTGCCTGGAGTGGGCCCCCCAACATACCCGGCAATCAGCCCCAGCATTTT
CDR3 protein: CAWSGPPNIPGNQPQHF

V gene: TRBV19
clone size: -
J gene: TRBJ1-5
D gene: TRBD1
CDR3 DNA: TGTGCCAGTAGTATAGTGTTAGCACAGGGGCGTAGCAATCAGCCCCAGCATTTT
CDR3 protein: CASSIVLAQGRSNQPQHF

V gene: TRBV5-1
clone size: -
J gene: TRBJ2-3
D gene: TRBD2
CDR3 DNA: TGCGCCAGCAGCTCGGGGACTAGCGGTAGCACAGATACGCAGTATTTT
CDR3 protein: CASSSGTSGSTDTQYF

V gene: TRBV11-3
clone size: -
J gene: TRBJ2-1
D gene: -
CDR3 DNA: TGTGCCAGCAGCTTAAAAGGGGGAGGGGCTAGAGTGGGGAATGAGCAGTTCTTC
CDR3 protein: CASSLKGGGARVGNEQFF

V gene: TRBV28
clone size: -
J gene: TRBJ2-4
D gene: -
CDR3 DNA: TGTGCCAGCAGTTTTGGGCCTAGGGGGATCGAAAACATTCAGTACTTC
CDR3 protein: CASSFGPRGIENIQYF

V gene: TRBV2
clone size: -
J gene: TRBJ1-4
D gene: TRBD1
CDR3 DNA: TGTGCCAGCAGTGAAGGACAGGGGCGAGGCGAAAAACTGTTTTTT
CDR3 protein: CASSEGQGRGEKLFF

V gene: TRBV7-9
clone size: -
J gene: TRBJ1-4
D gene: -
CDR3 DNA: TGTGCCAGCAGCCTCCTCAGGGTGGATGAAAAACTGTTTTTT
CDR3 protein: CASSLLRVDEKLFF

V gene: TRBV6-1
clone size: -
J gene: TRBJ1-2
D gene: -
CDR3 DNA: TGTGCCAGCAGTGAAGCAATGAGGCAGGGGAACTATGGCTACACCTTC
CDR3 protein: CASSEAMRQGNYGYTF

V gene: TRBV9
clone size: -
J gene: TRBJ2-1
D gene: -
CDR3 DNA: TGTGCCAGCAGCGTAGCGGGAGATTCCTACAATGAGCAGTTCTTC
CDR3 protein: CASSVAGDSYNEQFF

V gene: TRBV5-1
clone size: -
J gene: TRBJ2-1
D gene: -
CDR3 DNA: TGCGCCAGCGGCAAACAGGGGGAGGGTGAGCAGTTCTTC
CDR3 protein: CASGKQGEGEQFF

V gene: TRBV5-1
clone size: -
J gene: TRBJ1-2
D gene: TRBD1
CDR3 DNA: TGCGCCAGCAGCTTCGGGACAGGGAACTATGGCTACACCTTC
CDR3 protein: CASSFGTGNYGYTF

V gene: TRBV18
clone size: -
J gene: TRBJ2-5
D gene: TRBD2
CDR3 DNA: TGTGCCAGCTCCTTCGGGAGGGCGGCAGAGACCCAGTACTTC
CDR3 protein: CASSFGRAAETQYF

V gene: TRBV19
clone size: -
J gene: TRBJ1-5
D gene: -
CDR3 DNA: TGTGCCAGTACCTCCTCGGGGGAAGCTCGTCAGCCCCAGCATTTT
CDR3 protein: CASTSSGEARQPQHF

V gene: TRBV6-1
clone size: -
J gene: TRBJ1-2
D gene: TRBD1
CDR3 DNA: TGTGCCAGCAGTGAAGCACAGGGGCTCGGCTACACCTTC
CDR3 protein: CASSEAQGLGYTF

V gene: TRBV29-1
clone size: -
J gene: TRBJ2-3
D gene: -
CDR3 DNA: TGCAGCGTTGATCGTAATACGCAGTATTTT
CDR3 protein: CSVDRNTQYF

V gene: TRBV11-2
clone size: -
J gene: TRBJ2-3
D gene: -
CDR3 DNA: TGTGCCAGCAGCCTTAGCGGACTAAGCACAGATACGCAGTATTTT
CDR3 protein: CASSLSGLSTDTQYF

V gene: TRBV9
clone size: -
J gene: TRBJ2-5
D gene: -
CDR3 DNA: TGTGCCAGCAGCGTACGTGCCGGTAAAGAGACCCAGTACTTC
CDR3 protein: CASSVRAGKETQYF

V gene: TRBV10-1
clone size: -
J gene: TRBJ2-2
D gene: -
CDR3 DNA: TGCGCCAGCAGTGGTACAGGGTATACCGGGGAGCTGTTTTTT
CDR3 protein: CASSGTGYTGELFF

V gene: TRBV5-1
clone size: few
J gene: TRBJ2-5
D gene: -
CDR3 DNA: TGCGCCAGCACCGACCGGGAACAAGAGACCCAGTACTTC
CDR3 protein: CASTDREQETQYF

V gene: TRBV5-4
clone size: -
J gene: TRBJ1-6
D gene: -
CDR3 DNA: TGTGCCAGCAGCTTGGCGGGGGGAAGCTATAATTCACCCCTCCACTTT
CDR3 protein: CASSLAGGSYNSPLHF

V gene: TRBV10-1
clone size: -
J gene: TRBJ2-1
D gene: TRBD2
CDR3 DNA: TGCGCCAGCAGCCCCCCTCTAGCGGGACCCAATGAGCAGTTCTTC
CDR3 protein: CASSPPLAGPNEQFF

V gene: TRBV7-9
clone size: -
J gene: TRBJ2-2
D gene: TRBD2
CDR3 DNA: TGTGCCAGCAGCTTAGGCCGCGGGAGGGCACTAACGAACACCGGGGAGCTGTTTTTT
CDR3 protein: CASSLGRGRALTNTGELFF

V gene: TRBV28
clone size: -
J gene: TRBJ1-6
D gene: TRBD1
CDR3 DNA: TGTGCCAGCAGTTCATTATTCCCTCCCTCAGGGGGATTGAATTCACCCCTCCACTTT
CDR3 protein: CASSSLFPPSGGLNSPLHF

V gene: TRBV4-3
clone size: -
J gene: TRBJ1-1
D gene: -
CDR3 DNA: TGCGCCAGCAGCCAAGTTTCGCGGGGTTACGGCACTGAAGCTTTCTTT
CDR3 protein: CASSQVSRGYGTEAFF

V gene: TRBV5-8
clone size: once
J gene: TRBJ1-1
D gene: TRBD1
CDR3 DNA: TGTGCCAGCAGCCCAGCCGGGACAGGTCCTTATGAAGCTTTCTTT
CDR3 protein: CASSPAGTGPYEAFF

V gene: TRBV27
clone size: -
J gene: TRBJ2-5
D gene: -
CDR3 DNA: TGTGCCAGCAGTTTACATGGCGAGGCAGAGACCCAGTACTTC
CDR3 protein: CASSLHGEAETQYF

V gene: TRBV19
clone size: -
J gene: TRBJ2-1
D gene: TRBD1
CDR3 DNA: TGTGCCACCCAAGACAGGGCAAACAATGAGCAGTTCTTC
CDR3 protein: CATQDRANNEQFF

V gene: TRBV18
clone size: once
J gene: TRBJ2-3
D gene: TRBD2
CDR3 DNA: TGTGCCAGCGCGCAAGCGGGAGTTAAAGATACGCAGTATTTT
CDR3 protein: CASAQAGVKDTQYF

V gene: TRBV3-1/TRBV3-2
clone size: -
J gene: TRBJ2-1
D gene: -
CDR3 DNA: TGTGCCAGCAGCCACACGGGCGGGAAGAACAATGAGCAGTTCTTC
CDR3 protein: CASSHTGGKNNEQFF

V gene: TRBV20-1
clone size: once
J gene: TRBJ2-3
D gene: -
CDR3 DNA: TGCAGTGCCAGCCCCGGGGATACGCAGTATTTT
CDR3 protein: CSASPGDTQYF

V gene: TRBV4-2
clone size: -
J gene: TRBJ2-7
D gene: TRBD2
CDR3 DNA: TGTGCCAGCAGCCTAGGACTAGCGGCTGTCTACGAGCAGTACTTC
CDR3 protein: CASSLGLAAVYEQYF

V gene: TRBV5-4
clone size: -
J gene: TRBJ2-2
D gene: TRBD1
CDR3 DNA: TGTGCCAGCAGCTGGGGCCGGACAGGGGTAACCGGGGAGCTGTTTTTT
CDR3 protein: CASSWGRTGVTGELFF

V gene: TRBV24-1
clone size: -
J gene: TRBJ2-1
D gene: -
CDR3 DNA: TGTGCCACCAAATCCCCATTCTACAATGAGCAGTTCTTC
CDR3 protein: CATKSPFYNEQFF

V gene: TRBV2
clone size: -
J gene: TRBJ1-6
D gene: -
CDR3 DNA: TGTGCCAGCAGTCAAGCCGGGTCCTACTCACCCCTCCACTTT
CDR3 protein: CASSQAGSYSPLHF

V gene: TRBV7-8
clone size: -
J gene: TRBJ1-5
D gene: -
CDR3 DNA: TGTGCCAGCAGCTTAGCCCCCCTGAGAAGCAATCAGCCCCAGCATTTT
CDR3 protein: CASSLAPLRSNQPQHF

V gene: TRBV11-2
clone size: once
J gene: TRBJ1-1
D gene: -
CDR3 DNA: TGTGCCAGCAGCTTGGAGAGAGGCACTGAAGCTTTCTTT
CDR3 protein: CASSLERGTEAFF

V gene: TRBV10-3
clone size: -
J gene: TRBJ1-4
D gene: -
CDR3 DNA: TGTGCCATCTCCCAACAGGGAACTAATGAAAAACTGTTTTTT
CDR3 protein: CAISQQGTNEKLFF

V gene: TRBV28
clone size: -
J gene: TRBJ1-4
D gene: -
CDR3 DNA: TGTGCCAGCAGTTTAGGGTTCGGGGGTGAAAAACTGTTTTTT
CDR3 protein: CASSLGFGGEKLFF

V gene: TRBV5-1
clone size: few
J gene: TRBJ1-1
D gene: -
CDR3 DNA: TGCGCCAGCAGCTTGGGGCAGGGAATACAGAACACTGAAGCTTTCTTT
CDR3 protein: CASSLGQGIQNTEAFF